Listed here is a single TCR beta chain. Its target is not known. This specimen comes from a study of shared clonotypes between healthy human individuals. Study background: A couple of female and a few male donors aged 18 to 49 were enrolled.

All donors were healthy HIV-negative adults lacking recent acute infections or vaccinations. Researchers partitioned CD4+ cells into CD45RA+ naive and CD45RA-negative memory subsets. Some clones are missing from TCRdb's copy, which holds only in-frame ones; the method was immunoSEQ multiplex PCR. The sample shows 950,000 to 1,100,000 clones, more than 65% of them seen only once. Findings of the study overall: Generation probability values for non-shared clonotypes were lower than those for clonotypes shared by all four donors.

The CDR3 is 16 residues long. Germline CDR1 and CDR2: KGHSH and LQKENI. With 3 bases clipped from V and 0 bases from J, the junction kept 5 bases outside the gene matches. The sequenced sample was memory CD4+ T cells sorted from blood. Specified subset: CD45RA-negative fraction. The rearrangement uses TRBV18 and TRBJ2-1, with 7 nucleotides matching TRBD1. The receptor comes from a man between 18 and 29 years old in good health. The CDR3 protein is CASSPPDRYSYNEQFF. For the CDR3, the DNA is TGTGCCAGCTCACCCCCGGACAGGTACTCCTACAATGAGCAGTTCTTC.